The clone carrying this TCR beta chain came up many times. Then a second PCR, running about 7 to 11 cycles, was carried out with a sample-barcoded 5' primer and a J-beta primer mix. Every cDNA molecule bore a tag from a template-switch adaptor containing 12 random nucleotides. One entry per CDR3 protein, called by TCRdb with MiXCR from the 5' RACE reads. The table records around 1.5 million distinct CDR3 sequences, approximately 32% of them present only once. The data stem from a study of blood T cells in healthy people across ages. The CDR3 loop spans 16 amino acids. V shed 0 bases and J shed 6 bases, with 15 bases lying between them. CDR1 and CDR2 from the germline V gene are LGHNA and YNFKEQ.

This receptor was obtained from a woman aged 25 to 39 in good health. The V and J genes are TRBV4-2 and TRBJ2-1, with D uncertain. Sequenced material: blood. The CDR3, as DNA: TGTGCCAGCAGCCAAGATCGAAGGACGACGAGCAATGAGCAGTTCTTC. Protein product: CASSQDRRTTSNEQFF.